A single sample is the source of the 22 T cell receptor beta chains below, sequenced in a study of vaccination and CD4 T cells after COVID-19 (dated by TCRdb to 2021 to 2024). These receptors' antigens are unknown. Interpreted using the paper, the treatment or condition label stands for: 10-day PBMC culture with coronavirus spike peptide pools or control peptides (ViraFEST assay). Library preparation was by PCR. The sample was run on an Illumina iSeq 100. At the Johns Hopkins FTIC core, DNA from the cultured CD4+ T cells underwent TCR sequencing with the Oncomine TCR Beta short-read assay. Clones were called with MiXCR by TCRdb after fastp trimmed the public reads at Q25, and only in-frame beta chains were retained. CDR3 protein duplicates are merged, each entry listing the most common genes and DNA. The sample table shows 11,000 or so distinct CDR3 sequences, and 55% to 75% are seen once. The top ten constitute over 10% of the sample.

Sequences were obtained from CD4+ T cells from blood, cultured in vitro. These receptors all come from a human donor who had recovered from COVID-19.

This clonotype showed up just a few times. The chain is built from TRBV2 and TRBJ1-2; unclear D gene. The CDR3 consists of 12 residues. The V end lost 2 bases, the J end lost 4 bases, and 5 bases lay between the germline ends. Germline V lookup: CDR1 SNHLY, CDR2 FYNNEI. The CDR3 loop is CASSEMSYGYTF. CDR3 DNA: TGTGCCAGCAGTGAAATGTCCTATGGCTACACCTTC.

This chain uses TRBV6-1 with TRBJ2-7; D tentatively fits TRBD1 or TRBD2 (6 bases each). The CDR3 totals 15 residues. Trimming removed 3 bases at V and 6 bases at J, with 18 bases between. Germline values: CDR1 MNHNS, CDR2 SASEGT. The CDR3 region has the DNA TGTGCCAGCAGTGATAGGGTCGAGGGGGGCTCCGAGCAGTACTTC. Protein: CASSDRVEGGSEQYF.

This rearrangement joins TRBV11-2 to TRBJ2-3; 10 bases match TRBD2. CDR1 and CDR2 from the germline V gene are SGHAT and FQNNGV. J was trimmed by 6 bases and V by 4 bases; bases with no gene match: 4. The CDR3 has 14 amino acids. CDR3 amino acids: CASSSPSGSDTQYF. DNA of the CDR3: TGTGCCAGCAGCTCCCCTAGCGGGAGTGATACGCAGTATTTT.

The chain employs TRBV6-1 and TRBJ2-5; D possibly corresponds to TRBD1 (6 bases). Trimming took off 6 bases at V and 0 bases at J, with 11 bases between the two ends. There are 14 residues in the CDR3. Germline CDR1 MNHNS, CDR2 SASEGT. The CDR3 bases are TGTGCCAGCAGCCGCCAGGGGTACCAAGAGACCCAGTACTTC. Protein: CASSRQGYQETQYF.

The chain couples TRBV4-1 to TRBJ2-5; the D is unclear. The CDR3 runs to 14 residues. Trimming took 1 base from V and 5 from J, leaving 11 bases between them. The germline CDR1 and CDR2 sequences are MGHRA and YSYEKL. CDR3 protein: CASSQVVSVETQYF. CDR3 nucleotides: TGCGCCAGCAGCCAAGTGGTGAGTGTGGAGACCCAGTACTTC.

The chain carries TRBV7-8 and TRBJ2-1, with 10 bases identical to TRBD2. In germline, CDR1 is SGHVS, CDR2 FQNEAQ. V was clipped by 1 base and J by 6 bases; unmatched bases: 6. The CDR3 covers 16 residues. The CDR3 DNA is TGTGCCAGCAGCTTAGTGCGGGTAGCGGGAGGCAATGAGCAGTTCTTC. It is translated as CASSLVRVAGGNEQFF.

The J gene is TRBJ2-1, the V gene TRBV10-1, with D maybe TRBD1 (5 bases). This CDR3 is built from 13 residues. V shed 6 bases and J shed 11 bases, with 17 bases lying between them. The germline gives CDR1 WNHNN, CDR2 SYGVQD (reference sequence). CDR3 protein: CASSPTADAQQFF. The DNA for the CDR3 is TGCGCCAGCAGCCCGACAGCCGATGCGCAGCAGTTCTTC.

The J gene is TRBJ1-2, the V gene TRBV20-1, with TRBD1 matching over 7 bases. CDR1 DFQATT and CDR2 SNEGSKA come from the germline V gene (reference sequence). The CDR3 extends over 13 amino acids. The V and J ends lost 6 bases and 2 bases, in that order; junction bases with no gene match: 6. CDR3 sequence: CSATDRLNYGYTF. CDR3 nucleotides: TGCAGTGCCACGGACAGGCTCAACTATGGCTACACCTTC.

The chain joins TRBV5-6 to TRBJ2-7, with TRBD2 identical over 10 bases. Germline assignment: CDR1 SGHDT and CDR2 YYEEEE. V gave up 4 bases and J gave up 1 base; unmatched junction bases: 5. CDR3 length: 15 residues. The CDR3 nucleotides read TGTGCCAGCAGCAGGACTAGCGGAAGATCCTACGAGCAGTACTTC. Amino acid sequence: CASSRTSGRSYEQYF.

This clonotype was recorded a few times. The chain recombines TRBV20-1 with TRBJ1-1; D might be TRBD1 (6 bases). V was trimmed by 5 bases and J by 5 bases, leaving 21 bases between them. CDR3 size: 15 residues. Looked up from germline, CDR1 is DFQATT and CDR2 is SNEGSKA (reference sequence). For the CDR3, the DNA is TGCAGTGCTCCTCAACCGGGGGGGGCGCAAACTGAAGCTTTCTTT. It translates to CSAPQPGGAQTEAFF.

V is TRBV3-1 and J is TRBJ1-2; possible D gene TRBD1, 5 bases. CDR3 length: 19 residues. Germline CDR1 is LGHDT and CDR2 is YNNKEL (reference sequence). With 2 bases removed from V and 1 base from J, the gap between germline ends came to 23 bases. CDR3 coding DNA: TGTGCCAGCAGCCAACAGCTAGGCCCATCGTGGGACGGTAACTATGGCTACACCTTC. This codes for CASSQQLGPSWDGNYGYTF.

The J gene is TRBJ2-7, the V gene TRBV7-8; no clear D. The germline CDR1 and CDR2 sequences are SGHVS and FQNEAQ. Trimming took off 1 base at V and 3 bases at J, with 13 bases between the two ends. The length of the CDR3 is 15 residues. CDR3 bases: TGTGCCAGCAGCTTAGTTGGACGCGTCAGCTACGAGCAGTACTTC. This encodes CASSLVGRVSYEQYF.

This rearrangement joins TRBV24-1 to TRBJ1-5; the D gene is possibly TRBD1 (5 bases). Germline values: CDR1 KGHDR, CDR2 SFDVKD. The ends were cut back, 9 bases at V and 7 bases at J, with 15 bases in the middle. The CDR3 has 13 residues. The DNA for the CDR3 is TGTGCCACCTCTGGGGGACCGGGACAGCCCCAGCATTTT. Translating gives CATSGGPGQPQHF.

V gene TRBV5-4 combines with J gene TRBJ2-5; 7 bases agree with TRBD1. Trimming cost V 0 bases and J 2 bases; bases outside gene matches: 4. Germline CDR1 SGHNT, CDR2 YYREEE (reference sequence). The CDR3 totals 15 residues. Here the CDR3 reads CASSLDGRGQETQYF. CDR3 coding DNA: TGTGCCAGCAGCTTGGATGGCAGGGGGCAAGAGACCCAGTACTTC. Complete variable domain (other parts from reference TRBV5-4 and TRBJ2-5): ETGVTQSPTHLIKTRGQQVTLRCSSQSGHNTVSWYQQALGQGPQFIFQYYREEENGRGNFPPRFSGLQFPNYSSELNVNALELDDSALYLCASSLDGRGQETQYFGPGTRLLVL.

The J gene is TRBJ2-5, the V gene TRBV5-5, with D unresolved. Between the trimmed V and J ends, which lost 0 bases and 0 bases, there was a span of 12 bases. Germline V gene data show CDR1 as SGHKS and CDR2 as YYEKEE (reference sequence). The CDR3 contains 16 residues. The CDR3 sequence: CASSLVLWVDQETQYF. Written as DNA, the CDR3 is TGTGCCAGCAGCTTGGTTCTTTGGGTGGACCAAGAGACCCAGTACTTC.

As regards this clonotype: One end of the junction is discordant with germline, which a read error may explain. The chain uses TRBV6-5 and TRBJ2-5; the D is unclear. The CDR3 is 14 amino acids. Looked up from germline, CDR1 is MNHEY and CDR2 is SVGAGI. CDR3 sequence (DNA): TGTGCCGGCAGCTCCTCGGACCTTGACGAGACCCAGTACTTC. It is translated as CAGSSSDLDETQYF.

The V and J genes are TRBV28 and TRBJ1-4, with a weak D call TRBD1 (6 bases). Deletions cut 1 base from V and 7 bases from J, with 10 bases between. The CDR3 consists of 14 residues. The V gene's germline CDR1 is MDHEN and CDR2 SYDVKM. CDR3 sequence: CASSLSRGIEKLFF. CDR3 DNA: TGTGCCAGCAGTTTATCCAGGGGAATTGAAAAACTGTTTTTT.

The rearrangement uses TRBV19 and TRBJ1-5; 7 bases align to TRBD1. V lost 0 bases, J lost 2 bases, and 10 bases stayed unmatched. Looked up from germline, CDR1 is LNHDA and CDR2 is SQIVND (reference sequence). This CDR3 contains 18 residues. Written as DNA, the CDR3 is TGTGCCAGTAGTATAGATCGAACGAGGGGGCTCGGCAATCAGCCCCAGCATTTT. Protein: CASSIDRTRGLGNQPQHF.

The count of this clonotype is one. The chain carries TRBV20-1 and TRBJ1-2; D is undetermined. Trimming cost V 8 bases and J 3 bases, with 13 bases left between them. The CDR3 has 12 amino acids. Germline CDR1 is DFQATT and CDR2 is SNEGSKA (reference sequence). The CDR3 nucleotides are TGCAGTACCTTCCCGGCGGACTATGGCTACACCTTC. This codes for CSTFPADYGYTF.

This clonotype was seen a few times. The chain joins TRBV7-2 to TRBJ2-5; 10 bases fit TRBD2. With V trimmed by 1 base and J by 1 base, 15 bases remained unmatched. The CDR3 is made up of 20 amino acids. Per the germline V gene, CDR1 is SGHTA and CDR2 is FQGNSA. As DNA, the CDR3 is TGTGCCAGCAGCTTAGGGGCGCTAGCGGGAGTTATAGGGCTCCAAGAGACCCAGTACTTC. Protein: CASSLGALAGVIGLQETQYF.

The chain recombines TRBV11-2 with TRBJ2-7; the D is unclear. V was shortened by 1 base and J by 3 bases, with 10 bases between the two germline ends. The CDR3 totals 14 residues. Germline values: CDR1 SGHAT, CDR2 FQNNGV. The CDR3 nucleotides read TGTGCCAGCAGCTTAGCTGGCAGATACTACGAGCAGTACTTC. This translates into CASSLAGRYYEQYF.

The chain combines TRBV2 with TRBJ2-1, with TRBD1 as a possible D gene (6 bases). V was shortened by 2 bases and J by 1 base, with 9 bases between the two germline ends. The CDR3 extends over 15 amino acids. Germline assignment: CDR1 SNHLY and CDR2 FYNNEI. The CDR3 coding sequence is TGTGCCAGCAGTGAATCACAGGGTTCCTACAATGAGCAGTTCTTC. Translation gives CASSESQGSYNEQFF.